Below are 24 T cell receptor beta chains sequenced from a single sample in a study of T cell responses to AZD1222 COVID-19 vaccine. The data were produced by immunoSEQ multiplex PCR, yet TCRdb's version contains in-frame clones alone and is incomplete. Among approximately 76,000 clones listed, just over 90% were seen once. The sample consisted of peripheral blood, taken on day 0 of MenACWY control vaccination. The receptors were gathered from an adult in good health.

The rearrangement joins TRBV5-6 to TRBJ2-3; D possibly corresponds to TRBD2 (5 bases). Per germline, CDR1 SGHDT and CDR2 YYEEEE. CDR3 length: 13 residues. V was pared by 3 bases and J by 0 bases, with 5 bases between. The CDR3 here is CASSSGSTDTQYF. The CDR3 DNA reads TGTGCCAGCAGCTCGGGGAGCACAGATACGCAGTATTTT. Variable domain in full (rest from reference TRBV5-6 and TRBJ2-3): DAGVTQSPTHLIKTRGQQVTLRCSPKSGHDTVSWYQQALGQGPQFIFQYYEEEERQRGNFPDRFSGHQFPNYSSELNVNALLLGDSALYLCASSSGSTDTQYFGPGTRLTVL.

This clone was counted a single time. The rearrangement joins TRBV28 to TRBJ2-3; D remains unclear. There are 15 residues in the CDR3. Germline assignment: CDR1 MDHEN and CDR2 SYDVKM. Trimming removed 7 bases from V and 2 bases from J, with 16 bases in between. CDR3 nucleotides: TGTGCCAGCATCCCGCGTCGGCTCCTCACAGATACGCAGTATTTT. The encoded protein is CASIPRRLLTDTQYF.

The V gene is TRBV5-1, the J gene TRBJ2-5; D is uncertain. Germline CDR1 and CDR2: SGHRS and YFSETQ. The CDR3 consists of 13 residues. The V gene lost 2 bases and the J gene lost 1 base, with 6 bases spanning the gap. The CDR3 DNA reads TGCGCCAGCAGCTTTACTCTCCAAGAGACCCAGTACTTC. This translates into CASSFTLQETQYF.

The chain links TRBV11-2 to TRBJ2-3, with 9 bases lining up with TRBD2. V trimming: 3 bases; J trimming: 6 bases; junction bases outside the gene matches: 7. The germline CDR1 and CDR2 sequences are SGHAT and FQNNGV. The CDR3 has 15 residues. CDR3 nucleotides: TGTGCCAGCAGCTTCCTTCGGACTAGCGCGGATACGCAGTATTTT. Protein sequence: CASSFLRTSADTQYF.

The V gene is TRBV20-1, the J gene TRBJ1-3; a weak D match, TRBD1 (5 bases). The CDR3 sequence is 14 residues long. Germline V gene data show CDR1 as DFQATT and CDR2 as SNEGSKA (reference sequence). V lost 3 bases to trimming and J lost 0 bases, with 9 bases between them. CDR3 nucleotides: TGCAGTGCTAGTCGGACACTCTCTGGAAACACCATATATTTT. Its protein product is CSASRTLSGNTIYF.

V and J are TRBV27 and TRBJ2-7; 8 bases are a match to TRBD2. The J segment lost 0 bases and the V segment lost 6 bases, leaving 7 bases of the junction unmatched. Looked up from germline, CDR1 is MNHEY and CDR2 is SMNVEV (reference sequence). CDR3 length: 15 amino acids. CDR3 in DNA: TGTGCCAGCAGGCCCCGGGGGGGGCTCTCCTACGAGCAGTACTTC. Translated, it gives CASRPRGGLSYEQYF.

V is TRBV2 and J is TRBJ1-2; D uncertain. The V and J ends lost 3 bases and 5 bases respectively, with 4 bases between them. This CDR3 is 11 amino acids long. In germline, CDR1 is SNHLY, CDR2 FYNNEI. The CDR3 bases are TGTGCCAGCAGTGACGGGTATGGCTACACCTTC. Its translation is CASSDGYGYTF.

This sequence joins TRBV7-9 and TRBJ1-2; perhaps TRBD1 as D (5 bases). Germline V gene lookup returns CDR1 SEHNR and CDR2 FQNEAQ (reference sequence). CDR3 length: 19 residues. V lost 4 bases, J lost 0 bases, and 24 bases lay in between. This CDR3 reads CASSSTRMEVTDANYGYTF. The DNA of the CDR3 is TGTGCCAGCAGCTCAACCCGAATGGAGGTGACAGACGCTAACTATGGCTACACCTTC.

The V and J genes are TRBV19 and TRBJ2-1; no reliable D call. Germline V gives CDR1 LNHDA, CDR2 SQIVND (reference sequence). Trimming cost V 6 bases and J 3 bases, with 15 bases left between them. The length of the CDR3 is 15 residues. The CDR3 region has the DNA TGTGCCAGTAGCCATATTCAAGACAACTACAATGAGCAGTTCTTC. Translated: CASSHIQDNYNEQFF.

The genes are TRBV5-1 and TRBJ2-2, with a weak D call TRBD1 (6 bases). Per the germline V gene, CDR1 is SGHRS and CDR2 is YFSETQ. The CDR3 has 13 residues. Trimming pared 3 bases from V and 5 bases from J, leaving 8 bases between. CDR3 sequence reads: CASSWTETGELFF. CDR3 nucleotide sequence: TGCGCCAGCAGCTGGACAGAGACCGGGGAGCTGTTTTTT.

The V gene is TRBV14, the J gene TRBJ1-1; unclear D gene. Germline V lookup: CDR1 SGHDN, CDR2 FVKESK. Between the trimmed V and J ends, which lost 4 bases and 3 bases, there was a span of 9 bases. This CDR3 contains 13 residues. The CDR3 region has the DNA TGTGCCAGCAGCCTAATCAGCGACACTGAAGCTTTCTTT. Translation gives CASSLISDTEAFF. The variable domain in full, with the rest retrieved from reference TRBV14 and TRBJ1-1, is EAGVTQFPSHSVIEKGQTVTLRCDPISGHDNLYWYRRVMGKEIKFLLHFVKESKQDESGMPNNRFLAERTGGTYSTLKVQPAELEDSGVYFCASSLISDTEAFFGQGTRLTVV.

The CDR3 region is CASSQDLGGGYEQYF. The CDR3 region has the DNA TGTGCCAGCAGCCAAGATCTAGGGGGCGGCTACGAGCAGTACTTC. The chain is built from TRBV4-2 and TRBJ2-7; TRBD1 aligns across 7 bases. The germline CDR1 and CDR2 sequences are LGHNA and YNFKEQ. The J segment lost 3 bases and the V segment lost 0 bases, leaving 5 bases of the junction unmatched. This CDR3 has 15 residues.

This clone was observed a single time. Here the CDR3 DNA reads TGTGCCTGGAGCCCGGGACATTCGAACACCGGGGAGCTGTTTTTT. Amino acid sequence: CAWSPGHSNTGELFF. The chain carries TRBV30 and TRBJ2-2, with D possibly TRBD1 on 6 matching bases. In germline, CDR1 is GTSNPN, CDR2 SVGIG (reference sequence). The CDR3 length is 15 residues. The V end was cut by 3 bases, the J end by 0 bases, with 11 bases between.

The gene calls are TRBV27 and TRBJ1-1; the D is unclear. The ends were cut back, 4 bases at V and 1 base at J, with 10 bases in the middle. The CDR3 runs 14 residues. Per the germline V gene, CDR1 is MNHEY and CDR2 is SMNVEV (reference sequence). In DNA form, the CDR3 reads TGTGCCAGCAGTTCTAGGGTGGGGAACACTGAAGCTTTCTTT. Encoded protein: CASSSRVGNTEAFF.

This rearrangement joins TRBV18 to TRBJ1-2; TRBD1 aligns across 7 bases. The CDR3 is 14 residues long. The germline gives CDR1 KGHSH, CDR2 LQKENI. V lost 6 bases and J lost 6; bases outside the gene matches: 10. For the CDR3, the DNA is TGTGCCAGCTCCCCGGGACAGCCGCCCGATGGCTACACCTTC. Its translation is CASSPGQPPDGYTF.

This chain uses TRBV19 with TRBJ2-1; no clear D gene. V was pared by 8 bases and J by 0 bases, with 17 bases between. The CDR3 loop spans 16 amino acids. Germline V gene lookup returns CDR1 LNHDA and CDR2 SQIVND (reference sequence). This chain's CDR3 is CASGDARTFSYNEQFF. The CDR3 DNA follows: TGTGCCAGTGGAGACGCCAGGACGTTCTCCTACAATGAGCAGTTCTTC.

CDR3 coding DNA: TGTGCCAGCAGCCTGGGGCTGGCCCAGTACTTC. Translated, it gives CASSLGLAQYF. This rearrangement joins TRBV21-1 to TRBJ2-5; the table's TRBD1 call for D was not verified on the DNA. TRBV21-1 is deemed a pseudogene. This CDR3 comprises 11 residues.

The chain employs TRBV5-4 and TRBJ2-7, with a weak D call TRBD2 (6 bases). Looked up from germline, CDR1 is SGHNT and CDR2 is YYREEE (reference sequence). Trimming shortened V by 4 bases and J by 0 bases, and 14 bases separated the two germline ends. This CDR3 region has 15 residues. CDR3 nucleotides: TGTGCCAGCAGCCGAACGGAGGGGTCCTCCTACGAGCAGTACTTC. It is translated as CASSRTEGSSYEQYF. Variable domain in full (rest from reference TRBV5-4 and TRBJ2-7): ETGVTQSPTHLIKTRGQQVTLRCSSQSGHNTVSWYQQALGQGPQFIFQYYREEENGRGNFPPRFSGLQFPNYSSELNVNALELDDSALYLCASSRTEGSSYEQYFGPGTRLTVT.

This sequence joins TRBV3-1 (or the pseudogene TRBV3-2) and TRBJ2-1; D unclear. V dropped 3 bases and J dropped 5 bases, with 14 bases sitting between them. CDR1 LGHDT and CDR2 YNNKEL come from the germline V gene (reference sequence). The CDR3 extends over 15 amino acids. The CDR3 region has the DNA TGTGCCAGCAGCCAGAAGTCCGGTAGACACAATGAGCAGTTCTTC. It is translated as CASSQKSGRHNEQFF.

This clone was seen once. CDR3 sequence (DNA): TGCGCCAGCAGTAGACTAGCGGGAGTTGGTAGGAGAGATGAGCAGTTCTTC. Translation: CASSRLAGVGRRDEQFF. V is TRBV5-1 and J is TRBJ2-1, with 12 bases aligning to TRBD2. There are 17 residues in the CDR3. Germline assignment: CDR1 SGHRS and CDR2 YFSETQ. Trimming removed 5 bases from V and 8 bases from J; junction bases left unmatched: 14. Drawing the rest from reference TRBV5-1 and TRBJ2-1, the complete variable domain is KAGVTQTPRYLIKTRGQQVTLSCSPISGHRSVSWYQQTPGQGLQFLFEYFSETQRNKGNFPGRFSGRQFSNSRSEMNVSTLELGDSALYLCASSRLAGVGRRDEQFFGPGTRLTVL.

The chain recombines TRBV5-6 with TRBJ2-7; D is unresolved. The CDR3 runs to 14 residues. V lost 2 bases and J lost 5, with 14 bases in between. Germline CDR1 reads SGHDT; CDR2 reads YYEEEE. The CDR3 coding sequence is TGTGCCAGCAGCTTCGAGCCCCTCTTCGACGAGCAGTACTTC. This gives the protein CASSFEPLFDEQYF.

CDR3 bases: TGCGCCAGCAGGCCAAGCGGGAGGGAGTACGAGCAGTACTTC. It translates to CASRPSGREYEQYF. The chain joins TRBV5-1 to TRBJ2-7; 10 bases are a match to TRBD2. CDR1 and CDR2 from the germline V gene are SGHRS and YFSETQ. The length of the CDR3 is 14 residues. Trimming took 5 bases from V and 4 from J; bases not matched to a gene: 6.

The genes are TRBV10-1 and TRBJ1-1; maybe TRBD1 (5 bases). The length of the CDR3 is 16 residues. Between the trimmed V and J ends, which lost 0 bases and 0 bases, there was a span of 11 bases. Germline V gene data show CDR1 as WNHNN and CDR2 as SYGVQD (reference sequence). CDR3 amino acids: CASSESRGGVNTEAFF. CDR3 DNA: TGCGCCAGCAGTGAGTCTCGAGGAGGGGTGAACACTGAAGCTTTCTTT.

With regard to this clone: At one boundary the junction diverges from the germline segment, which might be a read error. The CDR3 nucleotides are TGTGCCAGCAGGTTAGCGGGAGCCTTCTACGAGCAGTACTTC. This sequence encodes CASRLAGAFYEQYF. V gene TRBV7-8 combines with J gene TRBJ2-7, with 9 positions matching TRBD2. This CDR3 is 14 amino acids long. Germline V CDR1 and CDR2: SGHVS, FQNEAQ. The full variable domain, with the rest looked up from reference TRBV7-8 and TRBJ2-7, is GAGVSQSPRYKVAKRGQDVALRCDPISGHVSLFWYQQALGQGPEFLTYFQNEAQLDKSGLPSDRFFAERPEGSVSTLKIQRTQQEDSAVYLCASRLAGAFYEQYFGPGTRLTVT.